Reported below is one TCR beta chain. The data belong to a study of blood T cell repertoires in COVID-19. In the source study's methods: Estimated nucleated cell counts came from reference gene primer amplification. The repertoire was sequenced with immunoSEQ multiplex PCR; TCRdb's copy has only in-frame clones and lacks some. Clone size and V and J calls were adopted from that table, with D and trimming inferred from the DNA. The sample has 300,000 to 350,000 clones, roughly 87% seen once. The CDR3 is made up of 14 amino acids. Trimming pared 3 bases from V and 3 bases from J, leaving 12 bases between. In germline, CDR1 is MNHEY, CDR2 SVGAGI.

The sequence derives from a man between 18 and 35 years old with active or convalescent COVID-19. The material sequenced was peripheral blood. The gene calls are TRBV6-5 and TRBJ2-7; D perhaps matches TRBD2 (6 bases). In DNA form, the CDR3 reads TGTGCCAGCAGTTATCGGCGGGATGACTACGAGCAGTACTTC. It is translated as CASSYRRDDYEQYF.